The next 26 T cell receptor beta chains were all read from a single sample in a study of T cells in Graves' hyperthyroidism and ophthalmopathy. RNA transcripts served as the template for amplifying TCR beta CDR3 regions. The study used the HTBI primer set for a first-round RT-PCR of the TCR CDR3. From the multiplex PCR reads, TCRdb called clonotypes with MiXCR, one entry per CDR3 protein. The sample yields approximately 700,000 distinct CDR3 sequences, just under 45% seen once. Material: peripheral blood or thyroid tissue (not recorded which). These receptor sequences come from an adult man with Graves' disease, either hyperthyroidism or ophthalmopathy (not recorded which).

The chain joins TRBV7-8 to TRBJ2-2; perhaps TRBD1 as D (6 bases). Germline V gene sequence: CDR1 SGHVS, CDR2 FQNEAQ. The CDR3 loop spans 16 amino acids. V was trimmed by 5 bases and J by 1 base, leaving 14 bases between them. The CDR3 sequence is CASSPPQGMNTGELFF. CDR3 nucleotides: TGTGCCAGCAGCCCTCCACAGGGCATGAACACCGGGGAGCTGTTTTTT. The entire variable domain, with the rest obtained from reference TRBV7-8 and TRBJ2-2, is as follows: GAGVSQSPRYKVAKRGQDVALRCDPISGHVSLFWYQQALGQGPEFLTYFQNEAQLDKSGLPSDRFFAERPEGSVSTLKIQRTQQEDSAVYLCASSPPQGMNTGELFFGEGSRLTVL.

J is TRBJ2-2 and V is TRBV25-1; D is possibly TRBD1 (5 bases). Germline-derived CDR1 and CDR2 are MGHDK and SYGVNS. There are 13 residues in the CDR3. V lost 4 bases and J lost 6, with 9 bases in between. The DNA for the CDR3 is TGTGCCAGCAGTGCTAGACAGTCCGGGGAGCTGTTTTTT. Translation: CASSARQSGELFF.

The gene calls are TRBV29-1 and TRBJ1-6; no clear D. The germline CDR1 and CDR2 sequences are SQVTM and ANQGSEA. There are 13 residues in the CDR3. Between the trimmed V and J ends, which lost 1 base and 7 bases, there was a span of 8 bases. CDR3 DNA: TGCAGCGTTGAAGGGATAGGGAATTCACCCCTCCACTTT. This gives the protein CSVEGIGNSPLHF.

The chain uses TRBV25-1 and TRBJ1-1, with 8 nucleotides matching TRBD1. Germline CDR1 and CDR2: MGHDK and SYGVNS. V lost 9 bases to trimming and J lost 11 bases; unmatched junction nucleotides: 2. This CDR3 has 9 residues. CDR3 DNA: TGTGCCAGTAGGGACAGGGCTTTCTTT. Encoded protein: CASRDRAFF. The full variable domain, with the rest looked up from reference TRBV25-1 and TRBJ1-1, is EADIYQTPRYLVIGTGKKITLECSQTMGHDKMYWYQQDPGMELHLIHYSYGVNSTEKGDLSSESTVSRIRTEHFPLTLESARPSHTSQYLCASRDRAFFGQGTRLTVV.

Remarks on this clonotype: A read error may be the cause here, since a much bigger clone is one base away. V usage is TRBV7-9 and J usage is TRBJ1-5; D gene unclear. In germline, CDR1 is SEHNR, CDR2 FQNEAQ (reference sequence). CDR3 length: 14 residues. This chain's CDR3 is CAGSLDHSNQPQHF. CDR3 nucleotide sequence: TGTGCCGGCAGCTTGGATCATAGCAATCAGCCCCAGCATTTT.

This chain links TRBV20-1 with TRBJ1-1, with 9 bases aligning to TRBD1. The CDR3 contains 17 residues. V lost 3 bases to trimming and J lost 5 bases; unmatched junction nucleotides: 16. From germline, CDR1 is DFQATT and CDR2 SNEGSKA (reference sequence). CDR3 bases: TGCAGTGCTAGTGAGATGGGACAGGGTGATATCGGGACTGAAGCTTTCTTT. It translates to CSASEMGQGDIGTEAFF.

This clonotype was recorded at least ten times. The chain employs TRBV29-1 and TRBJ1-1; D might be TRBD1 (5 bases). From germline, CDR1 is SQVTM and CDR2 ANQGSEA. The CDR3 sequence is 13 residues long. Trimming took off 4 bases at V and 0 bases at J, with 9 bases between the two ends. The CDR3 here is CSVVKGMNTEAFF. DNA of the CDR3: TGCAGCGTTGTAAAGGGGATGAACACTGAAGCTTTCTTT.

The chain carries TRBV4-1 and TRBJ1-3, with D perhaps matching TRBD1 (6 bases). CDR3 length: 16 residues. Germline CDR1 and CDR2: MGHRA and YSYEKL. V lost 3 bases to trimming and J lost 2 bases, with 14 bases between them. The CDR3 spells CASSQDPGHPGNTIYF. CDR3 DNA: TGCGCCAGCAGCCAGGATCCGGGACACCCTGGAAACACCATATATTTT.

This clonotype was counted ten times or more. This rearrangement joins TRBV29-1 to TRBJ1-1; 7 positions agree with TRBD1. Germline CDR1 and CDR2: SQVTM and ANQGSEA. V lost 6 bases to trimming and J lost 3 bases; unmatched junction nucleotides: 4. This CDR3 contains 12 residues. CDR3 sequence: CSVTGNDTEAFF. The CDR3 region has the DNA TGCAGCGTGACAGGGAACGACACTGAAGCTTTCTTT.

This clonotype appeared a few times. J is TRBJ1-1 and V is TRBV7-9; D call uncertain. CDR3 size: 15 residues. With 3 bases removed from V and 2 bases from J, the gap between germline ends came to 13 bases. Germline V CDR1 and CDR2: SEHNR, FQNEAQ (reference sequence). CDR3 amino acids: CASSFIREPNTEAFF. The CDR3 DNA reads as TGTGCCAGCAGCTTTATACGGGAACCAAACACTGAAGCTTTCTTT.

Concerning this clonotype: A much larger clonotype is one base distant, so this may be a read error. Given the absence of the conserved phenylalanine or tryptophan at the CDR3 end, a read error is likely. The rearrangement joins TRBV7-8 to TRBJ1-5; D might be TRBD1 (6 bases). The CDR3 consists of 15 residues. Between the trimmed V and J ends, which lost 5 bases and 11 bases, there was a span of 22 bases. CDR1 and CDR2 (germline): SGHVS, FQNEAQ. The CDR3 DNA reads TGTGCCAGCAGCCCAACCGGGACAACCCAGCAGGCCCAGCATGTT. This codes for CASSPTGTTQQAQHV.

The chain combines TRBV15 with TRBJ2-2, with 11 bases lining up with TRBD1. The V and J ends lost 0 bases and 6 bases, in that order; junction bases with no gene match: 6. The CDR3 spans 17 residues. Germline CDR1 and CDR2: LNHNV and YYDKDF (reference sequence). The CDR3 DNA reads TGTGCCACCAGCAGAGATCTCGGACAGGGGGCCTCCGGGGAGCTGTTTTTT. It yields the protein CATSRDLGQGASGELFF.

About this clonotype itself: At one end, the junction sequence differs from germline, possibly due to a read error. The gene calls are TRBV6-5 and TRBJ2-5; 7 positions agree with TRBD1. The germline V gene has CDR1 MNHEY and CDR2 SVGAGI. This CDR3 is 17 amino acids long. The CDR3: CAISESSGTAFQETQYF. The CDR3 DNA follows: TGTGCCATCAGTGAGTCCTCCGGGACAGCTTTCCAAGAGACCCAGTACTTC.

A few counts support this clonotype. This chain connects TRBV19 to TRBJ1-5; TRBD1 is a possible D gene (6 bases). Between the trimmed V and J ends, which lost 0 bases and 7 bases, there was a span of 13 bases. Germline V gene sequence: CDR1 LNHDA, CDR2 SQIVND (reference sequence). CDR3 length: 15 residues. The CDR3 loop reads CASSIDGGARQPQHF. CDR3 DNA: TGTGCCAGTAGTATAGATGGGGGGGCGAGACAGCCCCAGCATTTT.

Worth noting for this clonotype: The germline gene is not matched at one end of the junction; a read error may be the cause. The V call is TRBV7-9, the J call TRBJ1-1; D is perhaps TRBD1 (6 bases). Germline V lookup: CDR1 SEHNR, CDR2 FQNEAQ (reference sequence). The CDR3 spans 16 residues. In DNA, the CDR3 is TGCGCCAGCAGCCAAGAGTTAACCGGGACAATATCTGAAGCTTTCTTT. Encoded protein: CASSQELTGTISEAFF.

Concerning this clonotype itself: No conserved phenylalanine or tryptophan ends this CDR3, so it is likely a read error. V usage is TRBV29-1 and J usage is TRBJ2-7, with unresolved D. Germline CDR1 is SQVTM and CDR2 is ANQGSEA. The V end lost 2 bases, the J end lost 5 bases, and 10 bases lay between the germline ends. The CDR3 length is 12 residues. CDR3 in DNA: TGCAGCGTTGAAATGCCCACAGACGAGCAGTACATC. It specifies CSVEMPTDEQYI.

This clonotype was counted ten times or more. The V gene is TRBV10-3, the J gene TRBJ1-3; TRBD1 matches 8 bases. Germline lookup yields CDR1 ENHRY and CDR2 SYGVKD. The CDR3 has 13 residues. V lost 9 bases and J lost 3; bases outside the gene matches: 4. The CDR3 DNA reads TGTGCCATTGCAGGGGGCGTTGGAAACACCATATATTTT. Translation gives CAIAGGVGNTIYF.

This clonotype has just a few counts. The rearrangement joins TRBV7-2 to TRBJ1-5, with D possibly TRBD1 on 6 matching bases. CDR1 is SGHTA, CDR2 FQGNSA, per germline. The V end was cut by 7 bases, the J end by 3 bases, with 7 bases between. The length of the CDR3 is 12 residues. The CDR3 bases are TGTGCCAGCAACAGGGCCAATCAGCCCCAGCATTTT. This codes for CASNRANQPQHF.

This clonotype was seen a handful of times. This chain links TRBV2 with TRBJ2-7; 10 nucleotides align to TRBD2. CDR3 length: 15 amino acids. In germline, CDR1 is SNHLY, CDR2 FYNNEI. Trimming took 6 bases from V and 0 from J; bases not matched to a gene: 5. CDR3 amino acids: CASRLASGGSYEQYF. CDR3 nucleotide sequence: TGTGCCAGCAGGTTGGCTAGCGGGGGCTCCTACGAGCAGTACTTC.

The table lists this clonotype with many counts. This rearrangement joins TRBV6-5 to TRBJ1-6; 8 bases line up with TRBD1. The germline V gene has CDR1 MNHEY and CDR2 SVGAGI. The CDR3 loop spans 13 amino acids. V lost 8 bases and J lost 9; bases outside the gene matches: 6. The CDR3 nucleotides are TGTGCCAGCGGACAGGGAACCGGTTCACCCCTCCACTTT. Amino acids: CASGQGTGSPLHF.

The chain couples TRBV6-1 to TRBJ1-1; tentative D call: TRBD1 (5 bases). The CDR3 is 13 amino acids. Germline loops: CDR1 MNHNS, CDR2 SASEGT. V lost 5 bases, J lost 8 bases, and 15 bases lay in between. CDR3 protein: CASSYNEGLEAFF. DNA of the CDR3: TGTGCCAGCAGTTACAATGAGGGGTTAGAAGCTTTCTTT.

This rearrangement joins TRBV19 to TRBJ1-1; no clear D. The V and J ends lost 9 bases and 1 base respectively, with 12 bases between them. Germline V CDR1 and CDR2: LNHDA, SQIVND (reference sequence). The CDR3 consists of 13 residues. The CDR3 loop is CASSRLQNTEAFF. CDR3 DNA sequence: TGTGCCAGCAGTCGCCTCCAGAACACTGAAGCTTTCTTT. Supplemented by reference TRBV19 and TRBJ1-1, the full variable domain reads DGGITQSPKYLFRKEGQNVTLSCEQNLNHDAMYWYRQDPGQGLRLIYYSQIVNDFQKGDIAEGYSVSREKKESFPLTVTSAQKNPTAFYLCASSRLQNTEAFFGQGTRLTVV.

The sample holds many counts of this clonotype. This chain uses TRBV2 with TRBJ1-4, with D possibly being TRBD1 (6 bases). V lost 7 bases, J lost 4 bases, and 13 bases lay in between. CDR1 is SNHLY and CDR2 is FYNNEI in the germline V gene. The CDR3 is 14 residues long. CDR3 amino acids: CASTPGRGNEKLFF. The CDR3 bases are TGTGCCAGCACCCCGGGCAGGGGTAATGAAAAACTGTTTTTT.

Of note for this clonotype: A read error may be the cause here, since a much bigger clone is one base away. This chain joins TRBV7-3 and TRBJ1-1, with D unresolved. The CDR3 sequence is 12 residues long. Trimming cost V 1 base and J 7 bases, with 7 bases left between them. Germline CDR1 is SGHTA and CDR2 is FQGTGA. The CDR3 here is CASSLNGVEAFF. In nucleotides, the CDR3 is TGTGCCAGCAGCTTAAATGGGGTTGAAGCTTTCTTT.

This clonotype was recorded many times. This sequence joins TRBV9 and TRBJ1-3; D is uncertain. The V end lost 5 bases, the J end lost 4 bases, and 7 bases lay between the germline ends. The length of the CDR3 is 12 residues. The germline gives CDR1 SGDLS, CDR2 YYNGEE. In nucleotides, the CDR3 is TGTGCCAGCAGTCGAGCAGGAAACACCATATATTTT. Amino acids: CASSRAGNTIYF.

Concerning this clonotype itself: This clone may be a read error of a much larger clone one base away. This chain links TRBV2 with TRBJ1-2; 10 bases map to TRBD1. This CDR3 has 14 residues. Germline V CDR1 and CDR2: SNHLY, FYNNEI. Trimming removed 8 bases from V and 6 bases from J; junction bases left unmatched: 9. CDR3 loop: CASSFGTGVDGYTF. For the CDR3, the DNA is TGTGCCAGCTCCTTCGGGACAGGGGTCGATGGCTACACCTTC.